The clone carrying this TCR beta chain was seen many times. As yet, its antigen is unknown. The data derive from a study of T cells after yellow fever vaccination. Study in general: Any fraction with a low cell number was prepared using SMART-Seq v4 Ultra Low Input. Overall study findings and caveats: Subsequent booster samples again held most clones from primary vaccination (approximately 95% CD4, about 85% CD8).

Template-switching 5'RACE yielded the TCR cDNA; a universal primer site and UMIs were added in the process. TCRdb reprocessed the 5' RACE reads with MiXCR, giving one entry per CDR3 protein. The repertoire holds roughly 500,000 distinct CDR3 sequences, 15% to 20% seen once, with 14% in the top ten. CDR3 size: 14 residues. Germline CDR1 SGHTA, CDR2 FQGNSA. Trimming pared 2 bases from V and 5 bases from J, leaving 10 bases between. Sequencing used PBMCs, obtained 15 days after the yellow fever booster vaccination. The rearrangement joins TRBV7-2 to TRBJ2-1; the D gene is possibly TRBD2 (7 bases). The sequence came from a man younger than 40 who received the YFV17D yellow fever vaccine. CDR3 DNA: TGTGCCAGCAGCTTAAAGGGGGGGAACAATGAGCAGTTCTTC. This gives the protein CASSLKGGNNEQFF.